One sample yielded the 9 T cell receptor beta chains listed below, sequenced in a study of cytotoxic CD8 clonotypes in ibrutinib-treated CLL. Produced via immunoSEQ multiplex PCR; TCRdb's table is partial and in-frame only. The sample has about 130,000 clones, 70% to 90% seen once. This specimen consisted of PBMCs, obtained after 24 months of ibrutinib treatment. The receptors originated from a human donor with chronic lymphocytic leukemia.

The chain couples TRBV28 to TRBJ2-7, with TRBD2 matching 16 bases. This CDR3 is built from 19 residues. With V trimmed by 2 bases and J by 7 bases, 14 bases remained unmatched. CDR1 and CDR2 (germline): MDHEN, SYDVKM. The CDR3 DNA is TGTGCCAGCAGTTTACCGGGACTAGCGGGGGGGCACTCTCCTCTTGAGCAGTACTTC. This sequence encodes CASSLPGLAGGHSPLEQYF. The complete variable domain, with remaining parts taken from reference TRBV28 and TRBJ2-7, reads DVKVTQSSRYLVKRTGEKVFLECVQDMDHENMFWYRQDPGLGLRLIYFSYDVKMKEKGDIPEGYSVSREKKERFSLILESASTNQTSMYLCASSLPGLAGGHSPLEQYFGPGTRLTVT.

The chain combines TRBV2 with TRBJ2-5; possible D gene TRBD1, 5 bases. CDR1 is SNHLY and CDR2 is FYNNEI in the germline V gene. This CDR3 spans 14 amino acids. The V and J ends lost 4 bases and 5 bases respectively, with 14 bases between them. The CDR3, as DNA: TGTGCCAGCAGTGGCGAGCAGGGTCGCGAGACCCAGTACTTC. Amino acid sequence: CASSGEQGRETQYF.

The CDR3 loop reads CASSPWRDRADTQYF. The CDR3 region has the DNA TGTGCCAGCAGCCCGTGGAGGGATAGGGCAGATACGCAGTATTTT. V is TRBV7-3 and J is TRBJ2-3; TRBD2 is a possible D gene (6 bases). The CDR3 runs 15 residues. Per germline, CDR1 SGHTA and CDR2 FQGTGA. V lost 5 bases and J lost 4, with 16 bases in between.

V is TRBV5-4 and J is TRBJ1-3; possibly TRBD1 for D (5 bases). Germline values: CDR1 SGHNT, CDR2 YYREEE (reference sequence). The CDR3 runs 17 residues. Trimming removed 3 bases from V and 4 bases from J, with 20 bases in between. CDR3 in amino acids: CASSSDPRGSVGNTIYF. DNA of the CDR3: TGTGCCAGCAGCTCGGACCCCCGGGGGTCAGTCGGAAACACCATATATTTT. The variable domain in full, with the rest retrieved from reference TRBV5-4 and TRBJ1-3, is ETGVTQSPTHLIKTRGQQVTLRCSSQSGHNTVSWYQQALGQGPQFIFQYYREEENGRGNFPPRFSGLQFPNYSSELNVNALELDDSALYLCASSSDPRGSVGNTIYFGEGSWLTVV.

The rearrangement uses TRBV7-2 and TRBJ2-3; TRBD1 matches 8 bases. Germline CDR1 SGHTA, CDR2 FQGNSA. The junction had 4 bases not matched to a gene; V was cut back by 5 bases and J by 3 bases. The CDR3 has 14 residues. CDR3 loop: CASSANRGTDTQYF. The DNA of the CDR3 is TGTGCCAGCAGCGCCAACAGGGGGACAGATACGCAGTATTTT.

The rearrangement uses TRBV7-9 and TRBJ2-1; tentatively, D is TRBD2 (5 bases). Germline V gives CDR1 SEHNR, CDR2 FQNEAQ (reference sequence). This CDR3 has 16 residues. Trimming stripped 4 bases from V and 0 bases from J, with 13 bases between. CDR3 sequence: CASSYLGLSSYNEQFF. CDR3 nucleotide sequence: TGTGCCAGCAGCTACCTTGGACTGAGCTCCTACAATGAGCAGTTCTTC.

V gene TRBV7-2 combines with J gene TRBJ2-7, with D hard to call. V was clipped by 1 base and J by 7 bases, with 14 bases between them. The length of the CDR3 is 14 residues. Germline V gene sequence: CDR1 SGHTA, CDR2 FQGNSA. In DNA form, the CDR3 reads TGTGCCAGCAGCTTAGGACACTCCTTACGAGAGCAGTACTTC. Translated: CASSLGHSLREQYF.

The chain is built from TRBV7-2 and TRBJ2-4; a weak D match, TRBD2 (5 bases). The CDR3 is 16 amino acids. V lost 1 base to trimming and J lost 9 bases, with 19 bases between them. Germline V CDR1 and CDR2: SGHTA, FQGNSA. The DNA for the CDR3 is TGTGCCAGCAGCTTAGAGGCTCGGGGTGGAGCGACCATTCAGTACTTC. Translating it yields CASSLEARGGATIQYF.

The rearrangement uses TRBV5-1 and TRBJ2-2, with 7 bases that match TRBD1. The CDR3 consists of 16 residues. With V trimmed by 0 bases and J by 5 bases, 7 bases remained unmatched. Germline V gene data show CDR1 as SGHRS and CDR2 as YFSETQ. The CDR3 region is CASSLARDSKTGELFF. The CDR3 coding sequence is TGCGCCAGCAGCTTGGCTCGGGACAGTAAAACCGGGGAGCTGTTTTTT.